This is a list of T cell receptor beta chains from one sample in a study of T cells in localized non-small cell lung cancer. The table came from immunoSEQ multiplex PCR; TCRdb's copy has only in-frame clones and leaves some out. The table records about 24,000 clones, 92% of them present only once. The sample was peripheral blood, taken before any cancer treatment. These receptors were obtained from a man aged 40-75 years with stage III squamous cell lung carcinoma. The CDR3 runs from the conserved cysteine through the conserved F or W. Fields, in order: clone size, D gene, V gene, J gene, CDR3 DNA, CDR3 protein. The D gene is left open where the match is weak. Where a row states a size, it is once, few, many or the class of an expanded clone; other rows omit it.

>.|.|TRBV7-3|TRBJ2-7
TGTGCCAGCAGCTTAATGCCAGGGAGCTCCTACGAGCAGTACTTC
CASSLMPGSSYEQYF
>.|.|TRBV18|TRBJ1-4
TGTGCCAGCTCACCGGTACAGGCGGTGACTAATGAAAAACTGTTTTTT
CASSPVQAVTNEKLFF
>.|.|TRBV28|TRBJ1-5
TGTGCCAGCAGGAGGGGTTTTAGCAATCAGCCCCAGCATTTT
CASRRGFSNQPQHF
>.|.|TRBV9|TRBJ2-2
TGTGCCAGCAGCGGCCAGGGGTTCGGGGAGCTGTTTTTT
CASSGQGFGELFF
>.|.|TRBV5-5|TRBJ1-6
TGTGCCAGCAGCTTGGAAGCCACCCCGAATTCACCCCTCCACTTT
CASSLEATPNSPLHF
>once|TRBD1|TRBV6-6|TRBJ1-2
TGTGCCAGCAGTGCCGGGACAGGCGCTCGTGAAGGAAGCTACACCTTC
CASSAGTGAREGSYTF
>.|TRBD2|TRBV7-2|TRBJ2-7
TGTGCCAGCAGCTTTGGACTAGCGGGGGGGCGGGAGCAGTACTTC
CASSFGLAGGREQYF
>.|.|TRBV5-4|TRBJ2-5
TGTGCCAGCAGCTCGGGCTCGTCGGGGGGCGTCCAAGAGACCCAGTACTTC
CASSSGSSGGVQETQYF
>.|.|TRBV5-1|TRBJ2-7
TGCGCCAGCAGCGCCGGGACTTCCTATTACGAGCAGTACTTC
CASSAGTSYYEQYF
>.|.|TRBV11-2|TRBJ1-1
TGTGCCAGCAGCTTAGTTTCAGGGTGGAAGAACACTGAAGCTTTCTTT
CASSLVSGWKNTEAFF
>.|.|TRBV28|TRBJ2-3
TGTGCCAGCAGTTCGGCCGGTAGCACAGATACGCAGTATTTT
CASSSAGSTDTQYF
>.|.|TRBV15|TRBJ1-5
TGTGCCACCAGCAGAGGTTCTGGAGATCAGCCCCAGCATTTT
CATSRGSGDQPQHF
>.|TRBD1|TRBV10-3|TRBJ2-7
TGTGCCATCAGTCCGGGACAGGGGTCGAACGAGCAGTACTTC
CAISPGQGSNEQYF
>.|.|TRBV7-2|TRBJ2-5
TGTGCCAGCAGCGCCTATGGGAATCTGGAGACCCAGTACTTC
CASSAYGNLETQYF
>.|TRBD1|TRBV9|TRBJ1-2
TGTGCCTCCGCCACTACATTACTCGGGACAGGGCACTATGGCTACACCTTC
CASATTLLGTGHYGYTF
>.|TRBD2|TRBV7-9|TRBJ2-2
TGTGCCAGCAGCTCTGGACTAGCGGGGGTCGGGGAGCTGTTTTTT
CASSSGLAGVGELFF
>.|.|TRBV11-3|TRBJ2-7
TGTGCCAGCAGCTTAGACAGTGAGTACGAGCAGTACTTC
CASSLDSEYEQYF
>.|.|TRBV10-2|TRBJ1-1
TGCGCCAGCAGTGCCCCAGATTCCAACACTGAAGCTTTCTTT
CASSAPDSNTEAFF
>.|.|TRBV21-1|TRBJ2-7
TGTGCCAGCAGCGCCCGTCGTTCGGACACCCCCTACGAGCAGTACTTC
CASSARRSDTPYEQYF
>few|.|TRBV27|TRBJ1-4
TGTGCCAGCAGGGGAGGCGAAAAACTGTTTTTT
CASRGGEKLFF
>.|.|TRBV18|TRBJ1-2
TGTGCCAGCTCACCACCGGGTGCGGTAGCTAACTATGGCTACACCTTC
CASSPPGAVANYGYTF
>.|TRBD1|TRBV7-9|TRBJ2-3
TGTGCCAGCAGCTTACAACAGGACAGGGATACGCAGTATTTT
CASSLQQDRDTQYF
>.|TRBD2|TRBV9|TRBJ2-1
TGTGCCAGCAGCGTATTGGGGCAAAGCGGGAGTGGAAATGAGCAGTTCTTC
CASSVLGQSGSGNEQFF
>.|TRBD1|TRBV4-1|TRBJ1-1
TGCGCCAGCAGCCAAGATGGCGGGGACAGAGAAGCTTTCTTT
CASSQDGGDREAFF
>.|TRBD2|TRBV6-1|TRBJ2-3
TGTGCCAGCAGTGAATTTAGCGGGGGGGCCGATACGCAGTATTTT
CASSEFSGGADTQYF
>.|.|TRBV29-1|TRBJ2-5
TGCAGCGTTGAAGAGGGCACAGGCCACCAAGAGACCCAGTACTTC
CSVEEGTGHQETQYF
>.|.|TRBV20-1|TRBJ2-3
TGCAGTGCTAGGCGCGGGGATACGCAGTATTTT
CSARRGDTQYF
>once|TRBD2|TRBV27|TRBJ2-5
TGTGCCAGCAGTTTTGAAGGGCGGGAGAGGGGGACCCAGTACTTC
CASSFEGRERGTQYF
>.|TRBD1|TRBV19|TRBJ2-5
TGTGCCAGTAGTGACACGGGACAGGTCGCGACCCAGTACTTC
CASSDTGQVATQYF
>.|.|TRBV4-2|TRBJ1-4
TGTGCCAGCAGCCAAGATTCGGCAGGCGGGAATGAAAAACTGTTTTTT
CASSQDSAGGNEKLFF
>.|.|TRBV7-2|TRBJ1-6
TGTGCCAGCAGCTCCACGAGCTCCTATAATTCACCCCTCCACTTT
CASSSTSSYNSPLHF
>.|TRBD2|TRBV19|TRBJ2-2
TGTGCCAGTAGTATAGATCGAGCGGGGCCCGGTCGGGAGCTGTTTTTT
CASSIDRAGPGRELFF
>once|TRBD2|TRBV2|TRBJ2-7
TGTGCCAGCCTCTTGGGAAGGGGAGGGTCCTACGAGCAGTACTTC
CASLLGRGGSYEQYF
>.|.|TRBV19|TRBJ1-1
TGTGCCAGTAGTCCCAAGGCGGGGACCGTGAACACTGAAGCTTTCTTT
CASSPKAGTVNTEAFF
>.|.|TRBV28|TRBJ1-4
TGTGCCAGCAGTCCAGGTGGGAGGACTTTCGGGACTAATGAAAAACTGTTTTTT
CASSPGGRTFGTNEKLFF
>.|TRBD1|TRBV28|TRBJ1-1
TGTGCCAGCAGTTTAACAGGGGGCCTGAACACTGAAGCTTTCTTT
CASSLTGGLNTEAFF
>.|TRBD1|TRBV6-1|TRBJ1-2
TGTGCCAGCAGTGTCAGGGTAGAATACAGGGGCGGTGGCTACACCTTC
CASSVRVEYRGGGYTF
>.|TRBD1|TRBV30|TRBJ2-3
TGTGCCTGGAGTGTACAGACAGGGGGAGATACGCAGTATTTT
CAWSVQTGGDTQYF
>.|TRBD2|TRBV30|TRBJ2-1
TGTGCCTGGAGTTCGGGACTAGCGGGGCTAGATGAGCAGTTCTTC
CAWSSGLAGLDEQFF
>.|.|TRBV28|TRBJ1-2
TGTGCCAGCAGTTTCCTGAGGGCCCCGAACTATGGCTACACCTTC
CASSFLRAPNYGYTF
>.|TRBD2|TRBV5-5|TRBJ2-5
TGTGCCAGCAGCTTTTCCCCTAGCGGGGGGATGCAAGAGACCCAGTACTTC
CASSFSPSGGMQETQYF
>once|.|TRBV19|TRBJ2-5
TGTGCCAGTAGTATGTTCGGGGGAGAGACCCAGTACTTC
CASSMFGGETQYF
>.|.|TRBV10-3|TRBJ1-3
TGTGCCATCAGTGATCGCCCCCTAGGCAGATCTGGAAACACCATATATTTT
CAISDRPLGRSGNTIYF
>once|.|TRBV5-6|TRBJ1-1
TGTGCCAGCAGCTGGGGACACACGAACACTGAAGCTTTCTTT
CASSWGHTNTEAFF
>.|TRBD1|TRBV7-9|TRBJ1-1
TGTGCCAGCAGCTTAACAATTGGGACAGATGAAGCTTTCTTT
CASSLTIGTDEAFF
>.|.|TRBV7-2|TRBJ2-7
TGTGCCAGCAGTTCGGACTATTGGGGATACGAGCAGTACTTC
CASSSDYWGYEQYF
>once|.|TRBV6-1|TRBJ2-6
TGTGCCAGCAGTGAGGACACAAGCTCTGGGGCCAACGTCCTGACTTTC
CASSEDTSSGANVLTF
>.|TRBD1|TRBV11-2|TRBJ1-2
TGTGCCAGCAGCTTCGAACGGCGGACAGGGAGCTATGGCTACACCTTC
CASSFERRTGSYGYTF
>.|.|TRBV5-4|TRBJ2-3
TGTGCCAGCAGCTTTGACAGGAGACGCACAGATACGCAGTATTTT
CASSFDRRRTDTQYF
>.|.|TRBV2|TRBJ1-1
TGTGCCAGCAGTGTTGGGCAGTTGAACACTGAAGCTTTCTTT
CASSVGQLNTEAFF
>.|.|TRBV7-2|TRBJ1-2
TGTGCCAGCAGCCTGCGACTGGCCCTAACTTCTGGCTACACCTTC
CASSLRLALTSGYTF